The source of this T cell receptor beta chain is a study of blood T cell repertoires in COVID-19. In the study overall: The samples span acute and convalescent COVID-19 from the United States, Italy and Spain. Nucleic acid was either cDNA or gDNA, and it came from T cells, B-cell-depleted T cells, or PBMCs.

This clone occurred once. Source study methods: Counts of nucleated cells, estimated from reference gene primer amplification, were obtained. Some clones are missing from TCRdb's copy, which holds only in-frame ones; the method was immunoSEQ multiplex PCR. The V and J calls and clone size were taken over from that table, and D and trimming were inferred from the DNA. The repertoire consists of tens of thousands of clones, with 90% to 95% occurring once and the leading ten covering around 1.6%. Material: peripheral blood. The sequence was obtained from a man aged 60 to 69 with acute or convalescent COVID-19.

The CDR3 loop reads CASSPWDRPYEQYF. CDR3 DNA: TGTGCCAGCAGCCCCTGGGACAGGCCCTACGAGCAGTACTTC. This chain joins TRBV3-1 (or the pseudogene TRBV3-2) and TRBJ2-7; 8 bases align to TRBD1. The CDR3 spans 14 residues. J was trimmed by 2 bases and V by 4 bases; bases with no gene match: 4. The germline V gene has CDR1 LGHDT and CDR2 YNNKEL (reference sequence).